The 25 T cell receptor beta chains below all came from one sample that was sequenced in a study of T cells after posttransplantation cyclophosphamide. Clones were read by immunoSEQ multiplex PCR, and TCRdb kept only the in-frame ones, dropping some. The data show 5,500 to 8,500 clones, more than 65% seen once. Busulfan-fludarabine conditioning, marrow transplant, and cyclophosphamide on days +3 and +4 were administered. The sample consisted of PBMCs, taken after allogeneic stem cell transplant with posttransplant cyclophosphamide. These receptors were obtained from a female patient in her fifties who received an allogeneic stem cell transplant from a related donor, was CMV-positive, and had no GVHD. Some T cells here may be from the graft donor.

This chain joins TRBV30 and TRBJ1-2; weak D call: TRBD1 (6 bases). From germline, CDR1 is GTSNPN and CDR2 SVGIG (reference sequence). CDR3 length: 16 amino acids. Trimming left V 2 bases short and J 8 bases short, with 24 bases between. CDR3 nucleotide sequence: TGTGCCTGGAGTCAACCCGACGTAGGGCAGGGGCACGGCTACACCTTC. Translation: CAWSQPDVGQGHGYTF.

This clone was seen once. V and J are TRBV6-1 and TRBJ2-7; D is possibly TRBD1 (7 bases). The CDR3 is 14 amino acids. Germline CDR1 MNHNS, CDR2 SASEGT. The germline V and J ends were trimmed by 0 bases and 9 bases, with 15 bases remaining between them. The CDR3, as DNA: TGTGCCAGCAGTGAAGCGCGGAGGGGGCCGAGGCAGTACTTC. Its translation is CASSEARRGPRQYF.

This chain connects TRBV5-1 to TRBJ2-5, with 7 bases aligning to TRBD2. Germline CDR1 SGHRS, CDR2 YFSETQ. This CDR3 has 15 residues. The J segment lost 5 bases and the V segment lost 1 base, leaving 8 bases of the junction unmatched. As DNA, the CDR3 is TGCGCCAGCAGCTTGTACCCCGGGGAGGGGGAGACCCAGTACTTC. Translated: CASSLYPGEGETQYF.

The chain is built from TRBV29-1 and TRBJ2-2, with D possibly being TRBD2 (6 bases). V was pared by 3 bases and J by 5 bases, with 13 bases between. Germline CDR1 is SQVTM and CDR2 is ANQGSEA. This CDR3 is 14 amino acids long. The chain's CDR3 is CSVDLAGRTGELFF. The CDR3 coding sequence is TGCAGCGTTGATCTGGCAGGGAGGACCGGGGAGCTGTTTTTT.

The genes are TRBV11-2 and TRBJ2-7; TRBD2 is a possible D gene (5 bases). Germline CDR1 reads SGHAT; CDR2 reads FQNNGV. The CDR3 consists of 14 residues. V shed 2 bases and J shed 6 bases, with 14 bases lying between them. DNA of the CDR3: TGTGCCAGCAGCTTAAGTGCCTCGGGAACCGAGCAGTACTTC. It specifies CASSLSASGTEQYF.

This chain joins TRBV6-1 and TRBJ2-1; 7 bases fit TRBD1. Germline V lookup: CDR1 MNHNS, CDR2 SASEGT. With 6 bases clipped from V and 0 bases from J, the junction kept 5 bases outside the gene matches. The CDR3 loop spans 15 amino acids. DNA of the CDR3: TGTGCCAGCAGCTTACAGGGGAACTCCTACAATGAGCAGTTCTTC. Protein: CASSLQGNSYNEQFF.

This chain connects TRBV11-2 to TRBJ1-1; D not certain. The V end lost 10 bases, the J end lost 7 bases, and 16 bases lay between the germline ends. This CDR3 is 12 amino acids long. The germline V gene has CDR1 SGHAT and CDR2 FQNNGV. In DNA form, the CDR3 reads TGTGCCACCTTCGGAGCGGGAGGTGAAGCTTTCTTT. Translating it yields CATFGAGGEAFF.

This sequence joins TRBV6-5 and TRBJ2-1; TRBD1 agrees at 12 bases. Germline lookup yields CDR1 MNHEY and CDR2 SVGAGI. The CDR3 extends over 16 amino acids. Trimming cost V 4 bases and J 9 bases; bases outside gene matches: 10. CDR3 protein: CASSSLPGQGAPEQFF. In nucleotides, the CDR3 is TGTGCCAGCAGTTCACTTCCGGGACAGGGGGCCCCTGAGCAGTTCTTC.

This clone came up a few times. The chain employs TRBV2 and TRBJ1-5; D is uncertain. With 8 bases removed from V and 9 bases from J, the gap between germline ends came to 14 bases. CDR3 length: 12 residues. CDR1 is SNHLY and CDR2 is FYNNEI in the germline V gene. The CDR3 region is CASRGGSGPQHF. Written as DNA, the CDR3 is TGTGCCAGCCGGGGTGGCTCTGGGCCCCAGCATTTT.

Here the CDR3 DNA reads TGTGCCAGCAGTGAGACAGGGCTTGAAGCTTTCTTT. Protein product: CASSETGLEAFF. The J gene is TRBJ1-1, the V gene TRBV6-5; 7 nucleotides align to TRBD1. CDR1 and CDR2 from the germline V gene are MNHEY and SVGAGI. J gave up 7 bases and V 5 bases, and 4 bases lay outside the gene matches. The CDR3 is 12 residues long.

This CDR3 reads CASSQDRSSHEQFF. CDR3 coding DNA: TGTGCCAGCAGCCAAGACCGTAGCTCCCATGAGCAGTTCTTC. The rearrangement uses TRBV4-2 and TRBJ2-1; D gene uncertain. The CDR3 has 14 residues. Looked up from germline, CDR1 is LGHNA and CDR2 is YNFKEQ. Deletions cut 0 bases from V and 8 bases from J, with 11 bases between.

The rearrangement links TRBV6-4 to TRBJ2-1; TRBD2 matches at 8 bases. V gave up 2 bases and J gave up 5 bases; unmatched junction bases: 5. CDR1 and CDR2 (germline): MRHNA, SNTAGT. This CDR3 is built from 15 residues. This CDR3 is CASSDPSGYDNEQFF. DNA for the CDR3: TGTGCCAGCAGTGACCCTAGCGGGTACGACAATGAGCAGTTCTTC.

V usage is TRBV7-9 and J usage is TRBJ2-7, with 7 bases lining up with TRBD2. This CDR3 is 17 amino acids long. V was pared by 5 bases and J by 6 bases, with 19 bases of the junction left unmatched. In germline, CDR1 is SEHNR, CDR2 FQNEAQ (reference sequence). The CDR3 DNA reads TGTGCCAGCAGCGCGGGGGTGCCGGGACTACCCGTCGGCGAGCAGTACTTC. This encodes CASSAGVPGLPVGEQYF.

The chain carries TRBV29-1 and TRBJ2-1, with 10 bases fitting TRBD2. This CDR3 region has 12 residues. J lost 7 bases, V lost 6 bases, and 3 bases had no gene match. CDR1 is SQVTM, CDR2 ANQGSEA, per germline. CDR3 coding DNA: TGCAGCGTGGCACTAGCGGGAAATGAGCAGTTCTTC. Its translation: CSVALAGNEQFF.

V gene TRBV6-5 combines with J gene TRBJ2-3; 8 nucleotides match TRBD1. This CDR3 comprises 15 residues. In germline, CDR1 is MNHEY, CDR2 SVGAGI. V trimming: 5 bases; J trimming: 0 bases; junction bases outside the gene matches: 4. CDR3 sequence (DNA): TGTGCCAGCAGTCTCCGGGACAGGAGCACAGATACGCAGTATTTT. Translation gives CASSLRDRSTDTQYF.

The chain combines TRBV14 with TRBJ2-7; 9 bases agree with TRBD2. V was pared by 4 bases and J by 4 bases, with 11 bases of the junction left unmatched. Germline-derived CDR1 and CDR2 are SGHDN and FVKESK. The CDR3 loop spans 16 amino acids. CDR3 in amino acids: CASSPLAGGQQYEQYF. Here the CDR3 DNA reads TGTGCCAGCAGCCCACTAGCGGGTGGCCAACAGTACGAGCAGTACTTC.

The sample holds a few counts of this clone. The rearrangement uses TRBV7-9 and TRBJ1-2; 7 bases agree with TRBD1. This CDR3 has 16 amino acids. Germline V CDR1 and CDR2: SEHNR, FQNEAQ (reference sequence). With V trimmed by 5 bases and J by 0 bases, 9 bases remained unmatched. CDR3 nucleotide sequence: TGTGCCAGCAGCGCAAACGACAGGGTAGCTAACTATGGCTACACCTTC. It specifies CASSANDRVANYGYTF.

The chain recombines TRBV7-3 with TRBJ1-2, with 7 bases identical to TRBD1. Germline assignment: CDR1 SGHTA and CDR2 FQGTGA. The CDR3 covers 14 residues. The junction had 10 bases not matched to a gene; V was cut back by 4 bases and J by 8 bases. CDR3 in DNA: TGTGCCAGCAGCTCCGGGAAGGGGGCGGAAGGCTACACCTTC. Encoded protein: CASSSGKGAEGYTF.

The chain has TRBV5-1 and TRBJ2-7, with D possibly TRBD1 on 6 matching bases. CDR1 is SGHRS, CDR2 YFSETQ, per germline. The CDR3 consists of 14 residues. With 4 bases removed from V and 2 bases from J, the gap between germline ends came to 13 bases. The CDR3 region is CASSPVQGPYEQYF. The CDR3 region has the DNA TGCGCCAGCAGCCCCGTACAGGGACCCTACGAGCAGTACTTC.

V and J are TRBV6-5 and TRBJ1-1; D is unclear. The ends were cut back, 7 bases at V and 1 base at J, with 10 bases in the middle. The CDR3 runs 13 residues. The germline V gene encodes CDR1 MNHEY and CDR2 SVGAGI. CDR3 nucleotide sequence: TGTGCCAGCACCCAGTCGGGGAACACTGAAGCTTTCTTT. This encodes CASTQSGNTEAFF.

The sample holds a few counts of this clone. The rearrangement joins TRBV19 to TRBJ1-6, with D tentatively TRBD1 (6 bases). The ends were cut back, 6 bases at V and 4 bases at J, with 13 bases in the middle. The CDR3 spans 15 residues. Germline values: CDR1 LNHDA, CDR2 SQIVND (reference sequence). The CDR3 DNA reads TGTGCCAGTAGCCAACAACAGGGTTATAATTCACCCCTCCACTTT. This encodes CASSQQQGYNSPLHF.

This chain uses TRBV5-1 with TRBJ2-1, with 7 nucleotides matching TRBD2. The CDR3 is 16 amino acids. CDR1 and CDR2 (germline): SGHRS, YFSETQ. V was pared by 3 bases and J by 2 bases, with 8 bases of the junction left unmatched. CDR3 loop: CASSYRTSETYNEQFF. The CDR3 DNA sequence: TGCGCCAGCAGCTACAGGACTAGTGAGACCTACAATGAGCAGTTCTTC.

The chain is built from TRBV5-1 and TRBJ1-1; D possibly corresponds to TRBD1 (5 bases). V dropped 4 bases and J dropped 4 bases, with 17 bases sitting between them. The length of the CDR3 is 15 residues. Germline V gene data show CDR1 as SGHRS and CDR2 as YFSETQ. The CDR3 region has the DNA TGCGCCAGCAGCCGACCAGGTGGGGCTGGCACTGAAGCTTTCTTT. This encodes CASSRPGGAGTEAFF.

V gene TRBV6-1 combines with J gene TRBJ2-3; TRBD2 matches at 8 bases. The CDR3 sequence is 13 residues long. Germline trimming cut 11 bases from V and 0 bases from J; bases unmatched to any gene: 4. Per germline, CDR1 MNHNS and CDR2 SASEGT. CDR3 coding DNA: TGTGCCGTTTCTAGCGGGAGCACAGATACGCAGTATTTT. This sequence encodes CAVSSGSTDTQYF.

This rearrangement joins TRBV7-6 to TRBJ2-7, with a possible D match to TRBD2 (5 bases). Trimming left V 0 bases short and J 2 bases short, with 8 bases between. The CDR3 is 14 residues long. Germline loops: CDR1 SGHVS, CDR2 FNYEAQ. CDR3 in DNA: TGTGCCAGCAGCTTAGCGGCCGGGGCCTACGAGCAGTACTTC. It is translated as CASSLAAGAYEQYF. Combining the CDR3 with reference TRBV7-6 and TRBJ2-7 gives the whole variable domain GAGVSQSPRYKVTKRGQDVALRCDPISGHVSLYWYRQALGQGPEFLTYFNYEAQQDKSGLPNDRFSAERPEGSISTLTIQRTEQRDSAMYRCASSLAAGAYEQYFGPGTRLTVT.